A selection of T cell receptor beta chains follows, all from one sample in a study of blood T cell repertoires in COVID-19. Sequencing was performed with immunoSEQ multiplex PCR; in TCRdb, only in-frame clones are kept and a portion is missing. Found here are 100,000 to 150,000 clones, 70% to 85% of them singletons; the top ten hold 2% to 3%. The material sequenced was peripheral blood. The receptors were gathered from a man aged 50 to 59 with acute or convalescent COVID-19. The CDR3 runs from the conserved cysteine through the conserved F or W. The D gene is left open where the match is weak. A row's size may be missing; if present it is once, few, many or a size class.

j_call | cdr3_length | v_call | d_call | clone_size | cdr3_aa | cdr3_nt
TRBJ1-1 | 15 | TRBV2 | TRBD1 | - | CASSEGQGALIEAFF | TGTGCCAGCAGTGAAGGGCAGGGGGCGCTTATTGAAGCTTTCTTT
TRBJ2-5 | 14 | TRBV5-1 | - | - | CASSVLRGQETQYF | TGCGCCAGCAGCGTCCTCCGAGGGCAAGAGACCCAGTACTTC
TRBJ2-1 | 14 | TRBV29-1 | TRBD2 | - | CSGRAGGVYNEQFF | TGCAGCGGCCGAGCGGGGGGCGTTTACAATGAGCAGTTCTTC
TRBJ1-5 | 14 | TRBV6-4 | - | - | CASSDLGHDQPQHF | TGTGCCAGCAGTGATTTGGGACACGATCAGCCCCAGCATTTT
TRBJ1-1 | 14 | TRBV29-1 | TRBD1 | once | CSVKNRGRVTEAFF | TGCAGCGTTAAGAACAGGGGCCGAGTCACTGAAGCTTTCTTT
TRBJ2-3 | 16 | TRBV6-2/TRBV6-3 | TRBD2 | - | CASSGLAGGATDTQYF | TGTGCCAGCAGTGGGTTAGCGGGAGGTGCCACAGATACGCAGTATTTT
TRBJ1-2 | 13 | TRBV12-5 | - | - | CASEEVFNYGYTF | TGTGCTAGTGAAGAGGTGTTTAACTATGGCTACACCTTC
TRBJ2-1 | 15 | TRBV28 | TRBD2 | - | CASSPGTSGRDEQFF | TGTGCCAGCAGTCCCGGGACTAGCGGGAGGGATGAGCAGTTCTTC
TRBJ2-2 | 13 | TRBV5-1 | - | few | CASSAKGTGELFF | TGCGCCAGCAGCGCGAAGGGGACCGGGGAGCTGTTTTTT
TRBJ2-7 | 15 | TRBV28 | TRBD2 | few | CASRLTSGSSYEQYF | TGTGCCAGCAGACTAACTAGCGGGAGCTCCTACGAGCAGTACTTC
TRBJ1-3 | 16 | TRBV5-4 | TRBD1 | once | CASSLDPGGNGNTIYF | TGTGCCAGCAGCTTGGATCCAGGGGGCAATGGAAACACCATATATTTT
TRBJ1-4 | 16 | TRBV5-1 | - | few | CASSPQTDSFNEKLFF | TGCGCCAGCAGTCCTCAAACGGACAGCTTTAATGAAAAACTGTTTTTT
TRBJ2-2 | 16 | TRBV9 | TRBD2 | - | CASSVVGAGGTGELFF | TGTGCCAGCAGCGTAGTGGGAGCGGGGGGCACCGGGGAGCTGTTTTTT
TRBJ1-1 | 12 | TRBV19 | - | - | CATQQGGTEAFF | TGTGCCACCCAACAGGGCGGCACTGAAGCTTTCTTT
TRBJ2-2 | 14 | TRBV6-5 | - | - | CASRRESNTGELFF | TGTGCCAGCCGACGGGAATCGAACACCGGGGAGCTGTTTTTT
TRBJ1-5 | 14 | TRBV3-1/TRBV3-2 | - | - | CASSQDPGNQPQHF | TGTGCCAGCAGCCAAGATCCAGGGAATCAGCCCCAGCATTTT
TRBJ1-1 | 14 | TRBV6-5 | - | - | CASSYQVMNTEAFF | TGTGCCAGCAGTTACCAGGTAATGAACACTGAAGCTTTCTTT
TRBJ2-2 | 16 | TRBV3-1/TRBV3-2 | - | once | CASSQVRGGFTGELFF | TGTGCCAGCAGCCAAGTAAGGGGGGGATTCACCGGGGAGCTGTTTTTT
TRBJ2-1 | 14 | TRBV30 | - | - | CAWTRETSRNEQFF | TGTGCCTGGACCAGGGAGACTAGTCGGAATGAGCAGTTCTTC
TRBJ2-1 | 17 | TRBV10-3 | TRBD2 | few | CAISAMTSGSLKDEQFF | TGTGCCATCAGTGCAATGACTAGCGGATCCCTAAAGGATGAGCAGTTCTTC
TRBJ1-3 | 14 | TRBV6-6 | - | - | CASSYEGTGNTIYF | TGTGCCAGCAGTTACGAGGGTACCGGAAACACCATATATTTT
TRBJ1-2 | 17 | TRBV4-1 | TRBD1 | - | CASSPPGEGARNYGYTF | TGCGCCAGCAGCCCCCCCGGTGAGGGGGCGCGAAACTATGGCTACACCTTC
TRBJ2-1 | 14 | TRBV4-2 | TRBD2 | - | CASSQDRLAHEQFF | TGTGCCAGCAGCCAAGATAGACTAGCGCATGAGCAGTTCTTC
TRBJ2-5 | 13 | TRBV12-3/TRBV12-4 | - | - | CAGGKTGEETQYF | TGTGCCGGAGGGAAGACGGGGGAAGAGACCCAGTACTTC
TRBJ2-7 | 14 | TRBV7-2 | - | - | CASSSVRVSYEQYF | TGTGCCAGCAGCTCCGTCCGGGTTTCCTACGAGCAGTACTTC